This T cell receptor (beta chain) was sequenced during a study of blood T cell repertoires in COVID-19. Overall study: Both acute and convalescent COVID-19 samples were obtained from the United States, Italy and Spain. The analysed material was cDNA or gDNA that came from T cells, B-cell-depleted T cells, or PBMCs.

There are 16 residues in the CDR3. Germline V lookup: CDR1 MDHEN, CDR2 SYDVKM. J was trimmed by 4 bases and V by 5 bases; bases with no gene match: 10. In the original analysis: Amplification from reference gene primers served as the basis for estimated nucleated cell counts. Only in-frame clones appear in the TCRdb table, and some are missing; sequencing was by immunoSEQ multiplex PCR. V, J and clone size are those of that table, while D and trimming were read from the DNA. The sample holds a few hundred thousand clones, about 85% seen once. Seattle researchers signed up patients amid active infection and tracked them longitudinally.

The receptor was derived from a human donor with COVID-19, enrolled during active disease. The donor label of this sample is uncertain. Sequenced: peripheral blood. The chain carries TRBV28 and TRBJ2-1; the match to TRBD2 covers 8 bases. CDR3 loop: CASSLSGTRPYNEQFF. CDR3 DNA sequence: TGTGCCAGCAGTCTCTCTGGGACTAGACCTTACAATGAGCAGTTCTTC. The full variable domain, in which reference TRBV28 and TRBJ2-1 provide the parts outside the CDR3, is DVKVTQSSRYLVKRTGEKVFLECVQDMDHENMFWYRQDPGLGLRLIYFSYDVKMKEKGDIPEGYSVSREKKERFSLILESASTNQTSMYLCASSLSGTRPYNEQFFGPGTRLTVL.